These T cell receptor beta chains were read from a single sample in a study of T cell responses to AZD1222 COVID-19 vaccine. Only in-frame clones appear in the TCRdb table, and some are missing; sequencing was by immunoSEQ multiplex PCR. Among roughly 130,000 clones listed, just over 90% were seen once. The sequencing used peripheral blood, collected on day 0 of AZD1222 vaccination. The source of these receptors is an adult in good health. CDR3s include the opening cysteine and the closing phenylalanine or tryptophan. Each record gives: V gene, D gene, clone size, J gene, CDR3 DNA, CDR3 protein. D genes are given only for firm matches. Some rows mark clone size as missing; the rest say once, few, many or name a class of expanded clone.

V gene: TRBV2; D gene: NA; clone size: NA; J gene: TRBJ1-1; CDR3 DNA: TGTGCCAGCGGTAGGGGCGGTGAGATGAACACTGAAGCTTTCTTT; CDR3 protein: CASGRGGEMNTEAFF
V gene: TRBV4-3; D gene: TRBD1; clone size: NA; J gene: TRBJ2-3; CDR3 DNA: TGCGCCAGCAGCCAAGGGTCAGGGGGCATGTATTTT; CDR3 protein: CASSQGSGGMYF
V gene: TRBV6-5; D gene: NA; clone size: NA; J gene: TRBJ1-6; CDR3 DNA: TGTGCCAGCATTTCAGGGGCGAACTATAATTCACCCCTCCACTTT; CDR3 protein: CASISGANYNSPLHF
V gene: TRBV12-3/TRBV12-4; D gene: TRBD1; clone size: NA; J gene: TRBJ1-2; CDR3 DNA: TGTGCCAGCAGTACAGGGGAGGGCTATGGCTACACCTTC; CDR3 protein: CASSTGEGYGYTF
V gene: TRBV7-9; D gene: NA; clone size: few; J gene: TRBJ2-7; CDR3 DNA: TGTGCCAGCAGCTTAGTGGCCAGGGCAAGAGAGCAGTACTTC; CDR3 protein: CASSLVARAREQYF
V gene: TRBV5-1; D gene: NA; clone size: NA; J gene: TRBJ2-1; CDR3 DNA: TGCGCCAGCAGCATTACAGGGAACAATGAGCAGTTCTTC; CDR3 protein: CASSITGNNEQFF
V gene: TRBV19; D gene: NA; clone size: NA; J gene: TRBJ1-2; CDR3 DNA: TGTGCCAGTACGGGAATTCGAGGATACGGCTACACCTTC; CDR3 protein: CASTGIRGYGYTF
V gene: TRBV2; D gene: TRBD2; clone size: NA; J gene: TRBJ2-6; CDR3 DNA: TGTGCCACCGAACTAGCGGGGGTCTCGTCTGGGGCCAACGTCCTGACTTTC; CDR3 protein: CATELAGVSSGANVLTF
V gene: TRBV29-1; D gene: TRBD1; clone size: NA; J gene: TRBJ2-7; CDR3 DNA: TGCAGCGTTGAGGGGGGCCGACAGGGGGCGGCGGAGCAGTACTTC; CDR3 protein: CSVEGGRQGAAEQYF
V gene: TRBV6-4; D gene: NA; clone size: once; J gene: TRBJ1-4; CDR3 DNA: TGTGCCAGCAGGCGCGGGGGAGCTCGGGAAAAACTGTTTTTT; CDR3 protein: CASRRGGAREKLFF
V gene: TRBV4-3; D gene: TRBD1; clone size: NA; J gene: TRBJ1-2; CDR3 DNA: TGCGCCAGCAGCCAAGATCGGACAGGAGATGGCTACACCTTC; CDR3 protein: CASSQDRTGDGYTF
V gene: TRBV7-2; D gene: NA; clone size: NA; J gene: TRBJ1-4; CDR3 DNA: TGTGCCAGCAGCTCAGAAGACAGGCATAATGAAAAACTGTTTTTT; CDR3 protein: CASSSEDRHNEKLFF
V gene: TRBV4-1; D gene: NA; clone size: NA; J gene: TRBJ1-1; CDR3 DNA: TGCGCCAGCAGCCTTCAAGCGAACACTGAAGCTTTCTTT; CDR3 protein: CASSLQANTEAFF
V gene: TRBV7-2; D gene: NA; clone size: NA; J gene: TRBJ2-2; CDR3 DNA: TGTGCCAGCAGTCCAGGGACGGGGAACACCGGGGAGCTGTTTTTT; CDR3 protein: CASSPGTGNTGELFF
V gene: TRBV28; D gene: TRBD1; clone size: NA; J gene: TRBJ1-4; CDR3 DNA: TGTGCCAGCAGTTTGGGACAGGGTAATGAAAAACTGTTTTTT; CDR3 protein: CASSLGQGNEKLFF
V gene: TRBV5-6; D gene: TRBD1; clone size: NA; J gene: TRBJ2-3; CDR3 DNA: TGTGCCAGCAGCAGACAGGGAACCACAGATACGCAGTATTTT; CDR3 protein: CASSRQGTTDTQYF
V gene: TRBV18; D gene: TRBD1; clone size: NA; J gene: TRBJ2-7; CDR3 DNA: TGTGCCAGCTCACCACCCGGGACAGGGGCCTACGAGCAGTACTTC; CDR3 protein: CASSPPGTGAYEQYF
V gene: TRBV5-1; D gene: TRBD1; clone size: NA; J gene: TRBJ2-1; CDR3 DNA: TGCGCCAGCAGGCGGACAGGGGGCCGTCCCGATGAGCAGTTCTTC; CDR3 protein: CASRRTGGRPDEQFF
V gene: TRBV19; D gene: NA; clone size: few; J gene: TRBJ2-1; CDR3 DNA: TGTGCCAGTAACCGTATAGCAGGGGGGGCTTACAATGAGCAGTTCTTC; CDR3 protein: CASNRIAGGAYNEQFF
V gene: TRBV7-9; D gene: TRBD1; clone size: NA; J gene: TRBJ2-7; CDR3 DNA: TGTGCCAGCAGCTTAGGGCGGGACAGGAGCTCCTACGAGCAGTACTTC; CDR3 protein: CASSLGRDRSSYEQYF
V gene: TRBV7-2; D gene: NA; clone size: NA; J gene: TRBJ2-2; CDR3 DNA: TGTGCCAGCAGCTCGATGGGGACCGGGGAGCTGTTTTTT; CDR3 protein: CASSSMGTGELFF
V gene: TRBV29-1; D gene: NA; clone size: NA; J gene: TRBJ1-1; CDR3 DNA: TGCAGCGGGGGACACAAGAACACTGAAGCTTTCTTT; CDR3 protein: CSGGHKNTEAFF
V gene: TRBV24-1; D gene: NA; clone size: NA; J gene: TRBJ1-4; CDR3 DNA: TGTGCCACCAGTGACCCGAATGAAAAACTGTTTTTT; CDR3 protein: CATSDPNEKLFF
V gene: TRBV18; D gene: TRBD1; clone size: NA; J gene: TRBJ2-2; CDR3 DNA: TGTGCCAGCTCATCCGAACAGGGGGTGGAGTCCGGGGAGCTGTTTTTT; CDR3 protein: CASSSEQGVESGELFF
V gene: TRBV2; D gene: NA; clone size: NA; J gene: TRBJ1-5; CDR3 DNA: TGTGCCAGCAAGGCGGAATATCAGCCCCAGCATTTT; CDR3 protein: CASKAEYQPQHF
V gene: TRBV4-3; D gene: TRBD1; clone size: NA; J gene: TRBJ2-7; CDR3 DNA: TGCGCCAGCAGCCTGACCGGGACAGGGGTTTACGAGCAGTACTTC; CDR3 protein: CASSLTGTGVYEQYF
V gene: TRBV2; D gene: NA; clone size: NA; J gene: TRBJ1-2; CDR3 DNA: TGTGCCAGCAGTGTATCGCCCAAAGCCTATGGCTACACCTTC; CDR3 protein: CASSVSPKAYGYTF
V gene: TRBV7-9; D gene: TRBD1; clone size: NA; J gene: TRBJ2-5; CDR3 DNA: TGTGCCAGCAGACGGACAGGGCCGCAAGAGACCCAGTACTTC; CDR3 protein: CASRRTGPQETQYF
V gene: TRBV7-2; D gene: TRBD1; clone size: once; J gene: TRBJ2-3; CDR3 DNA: TGTGCCAGCAGCTTAGTCGGACAGGGTACGGATACGCAGTATTTT; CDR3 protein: CASSLVGQGTDTQYF
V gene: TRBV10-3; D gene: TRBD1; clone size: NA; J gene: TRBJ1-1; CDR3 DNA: TGTGCCATCAGCCGGACAGGGGATACTGAAGCTTTCTTT; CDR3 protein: CAISRTGDTEAFF
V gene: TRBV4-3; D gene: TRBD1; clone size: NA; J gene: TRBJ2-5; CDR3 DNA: TGCGCCAGCAGTCGAAGTACCGGGACAGTAGAAGAGACCCAGTACTTC; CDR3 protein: CASSRSTGTVEETQYF
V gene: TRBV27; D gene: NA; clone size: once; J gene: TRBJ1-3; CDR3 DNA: TGTGCCAGCAGTACCCTAGGAAGAAACACCATATATTTT; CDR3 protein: CASSTLGRNTIYF
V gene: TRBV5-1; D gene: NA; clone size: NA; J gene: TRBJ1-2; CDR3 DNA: TGCGCCAGCAGCTTGGGTACGGGGGTGAACTATGGCTACACCTTC; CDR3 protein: CASSLGTGVNYGYTF
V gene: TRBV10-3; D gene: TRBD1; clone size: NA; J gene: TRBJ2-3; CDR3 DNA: TGTGCCATCAGTGCTCGGGACAGGGGCACAGATACGCAGTATTTT; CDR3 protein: CAISARDRGTDTQYF